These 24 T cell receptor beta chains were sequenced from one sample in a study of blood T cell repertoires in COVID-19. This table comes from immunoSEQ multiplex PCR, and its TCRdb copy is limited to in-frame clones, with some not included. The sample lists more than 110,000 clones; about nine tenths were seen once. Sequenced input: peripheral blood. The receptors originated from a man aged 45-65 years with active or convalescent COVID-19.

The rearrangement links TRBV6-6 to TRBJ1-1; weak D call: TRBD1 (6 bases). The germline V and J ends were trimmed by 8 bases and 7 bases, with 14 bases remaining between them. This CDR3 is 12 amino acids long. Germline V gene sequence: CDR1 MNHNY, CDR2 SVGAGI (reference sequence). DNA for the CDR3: TGTGCCAGCTTCGAGAGGGGGAATGAAGCTTTCTTT. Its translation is CASFERGNEAFF.

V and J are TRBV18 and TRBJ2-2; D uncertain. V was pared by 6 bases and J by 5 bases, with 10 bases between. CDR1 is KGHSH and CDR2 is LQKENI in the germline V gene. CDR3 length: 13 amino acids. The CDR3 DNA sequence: TGTGCCAGCTCCCCCCAGGCGACCGGGGAGCTGTTTTTT. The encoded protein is CASSPQATGELFF.

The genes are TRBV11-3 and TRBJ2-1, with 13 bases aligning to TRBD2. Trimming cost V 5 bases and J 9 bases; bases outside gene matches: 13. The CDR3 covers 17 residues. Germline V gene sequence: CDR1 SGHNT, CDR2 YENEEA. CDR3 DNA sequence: TGTGCCAGCAGCACAAATACCGGGACTAGCGGGATTCGTGAGCAGTTCTTC. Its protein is CASSTNTGTSGIREQFF. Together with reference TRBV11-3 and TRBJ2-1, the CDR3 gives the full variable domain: EAGVVQSPRYKIIEKKQPVAFWCNPISGHNTLYWYLQNLGQGPELLIRYENEEAVDDSQLPKDRFSAERLKGVDSTLKIQPAELGDSAVYLCASSTNTGTSGIREQFFGPGTRLTVL.

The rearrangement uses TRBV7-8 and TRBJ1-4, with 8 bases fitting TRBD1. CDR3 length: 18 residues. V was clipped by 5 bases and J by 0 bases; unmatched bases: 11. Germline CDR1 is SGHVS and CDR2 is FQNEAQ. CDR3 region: CASSSGQGARATNEKLFF. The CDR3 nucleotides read TGTGCCAGCAGCAGCGGACAGGGAGCTAGAGCAACTAATGAAAAACTGTTTTTT.

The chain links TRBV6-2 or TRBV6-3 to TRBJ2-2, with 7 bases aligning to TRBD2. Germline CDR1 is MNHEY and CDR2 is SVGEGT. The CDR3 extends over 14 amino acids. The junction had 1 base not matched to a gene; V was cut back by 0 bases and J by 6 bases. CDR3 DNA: TGTGCCAGCAGTTACTCGCGGGGGTCCGGGGAGCTGTTTTTT. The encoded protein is CASSYSRGSGELFF.

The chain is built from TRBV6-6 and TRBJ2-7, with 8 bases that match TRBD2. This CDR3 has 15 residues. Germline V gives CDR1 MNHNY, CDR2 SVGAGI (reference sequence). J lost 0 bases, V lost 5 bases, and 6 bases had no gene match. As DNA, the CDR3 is TGTGCCAGCAGTCAGACTAGCGCGAACTCCTACGAGCAGTACTTC. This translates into CASSQTSANSYEQYF.

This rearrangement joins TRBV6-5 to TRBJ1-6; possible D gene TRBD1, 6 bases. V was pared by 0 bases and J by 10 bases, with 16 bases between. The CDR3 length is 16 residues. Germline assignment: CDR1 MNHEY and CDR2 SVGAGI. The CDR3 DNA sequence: TGTGCCAGCAGTTACTCGAGTCTGGGGGCTTCCTCACCCCTCCACTTT. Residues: CASSYSSLGASSPLHF.

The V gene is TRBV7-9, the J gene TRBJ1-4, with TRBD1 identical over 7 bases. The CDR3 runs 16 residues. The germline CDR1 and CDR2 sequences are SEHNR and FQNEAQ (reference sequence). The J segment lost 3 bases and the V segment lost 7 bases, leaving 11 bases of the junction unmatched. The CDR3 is CASTSRGDRANEKLFF. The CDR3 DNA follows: TGTGCCAGCACCTCACGAGGGGACAGAGCTAATGAAAAACTGTTTTTT.

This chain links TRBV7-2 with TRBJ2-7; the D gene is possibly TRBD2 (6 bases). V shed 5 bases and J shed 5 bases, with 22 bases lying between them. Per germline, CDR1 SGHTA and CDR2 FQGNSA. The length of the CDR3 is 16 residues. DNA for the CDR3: TGTGCCAGCAGCCCCCTGGGGGACTCACGACTGGACGAGCAGTACTTC. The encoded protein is CASSPLGDSRLDEQYF.

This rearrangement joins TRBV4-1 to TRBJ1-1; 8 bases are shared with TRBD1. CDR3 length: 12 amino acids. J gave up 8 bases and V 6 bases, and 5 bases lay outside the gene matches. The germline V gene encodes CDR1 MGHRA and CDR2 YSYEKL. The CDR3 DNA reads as TGCGCCAGCAGGGGATGGGACAGGGAAGCTTTCTTT. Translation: CASRGWDREAFF.

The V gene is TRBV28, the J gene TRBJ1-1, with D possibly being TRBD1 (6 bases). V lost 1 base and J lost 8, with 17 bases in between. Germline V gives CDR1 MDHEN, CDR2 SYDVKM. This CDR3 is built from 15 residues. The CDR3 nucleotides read TGTGCCAGCAGTTTATTAGGAAACAGGGTACCCGAAGCTTTCTTT. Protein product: CASSLLGNRVPEAFF. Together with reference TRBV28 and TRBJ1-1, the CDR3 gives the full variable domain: DVKVTQSSRYLVKRTGEKVFLECVQDMDHENMFWYRQDPGLGLRLIYFSYDVKMKEKGDIPEGYSVSREKKERFSLILESASTNQTSMYLCASSLLGNRVPEAFFGQGTRLTVV.

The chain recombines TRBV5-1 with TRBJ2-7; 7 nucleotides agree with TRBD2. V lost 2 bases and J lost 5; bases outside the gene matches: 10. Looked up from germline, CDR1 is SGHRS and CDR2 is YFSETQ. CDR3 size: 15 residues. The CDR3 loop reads CASSLTGGRSHEQYF. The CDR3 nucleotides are TGCGCCAGCAGCTTAACTGGCGGGAGATCCCACGAGCAGTACTTC.

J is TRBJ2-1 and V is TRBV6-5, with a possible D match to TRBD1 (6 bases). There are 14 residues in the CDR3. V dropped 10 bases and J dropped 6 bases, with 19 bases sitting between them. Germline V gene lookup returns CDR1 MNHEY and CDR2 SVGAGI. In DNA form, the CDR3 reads TGTGCCATCATGGCCCGCACAGGGTCCAATGAGCAGTTCTTC. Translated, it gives CAIMARTGSNEQFF.

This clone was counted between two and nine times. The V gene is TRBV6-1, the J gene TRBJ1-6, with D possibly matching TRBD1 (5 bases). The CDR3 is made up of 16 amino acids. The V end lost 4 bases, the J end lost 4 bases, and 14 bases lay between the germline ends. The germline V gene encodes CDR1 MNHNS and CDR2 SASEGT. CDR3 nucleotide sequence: TGTGCCAGCAGTGCCTCAGGGTTCGTTTATAATTCACCCCTCCACTTT. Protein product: CASSASGFVYNSPLHF.

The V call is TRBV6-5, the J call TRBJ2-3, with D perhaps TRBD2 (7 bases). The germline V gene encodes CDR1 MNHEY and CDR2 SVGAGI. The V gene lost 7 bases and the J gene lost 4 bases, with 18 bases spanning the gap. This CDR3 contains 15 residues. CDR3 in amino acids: CASKGGGRVADTQYF. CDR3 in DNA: TGTGCCAGCAAAGGGGGGGGTAGAGTCGCAGATACGCAGTATTTT.

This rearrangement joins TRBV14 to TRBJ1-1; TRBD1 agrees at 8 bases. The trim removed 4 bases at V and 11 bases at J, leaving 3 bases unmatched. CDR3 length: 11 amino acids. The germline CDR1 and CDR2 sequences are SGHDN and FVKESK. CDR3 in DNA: TGTGCCAGCAGCCCGGACAGGGTCGCTTTCTTT. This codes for CASSPDRVAFF.

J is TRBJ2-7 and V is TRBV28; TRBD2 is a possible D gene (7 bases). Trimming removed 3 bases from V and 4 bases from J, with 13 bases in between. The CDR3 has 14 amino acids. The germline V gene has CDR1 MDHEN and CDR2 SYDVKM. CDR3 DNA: TGTGCCAGCAGTTTGGGGGGCGGGGGATACGAGCAGTACTTC. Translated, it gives CASSLGGGGYEQYF.

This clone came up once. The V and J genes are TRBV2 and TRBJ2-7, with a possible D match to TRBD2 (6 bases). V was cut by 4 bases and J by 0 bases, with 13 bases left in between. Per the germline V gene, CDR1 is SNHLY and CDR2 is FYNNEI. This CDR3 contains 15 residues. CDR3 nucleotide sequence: TGTGCCAGCAGTGTAGATAGCGGTAGCTCCTACGAGCAGTACTTC. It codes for CASSVDSGSSYEQYF.

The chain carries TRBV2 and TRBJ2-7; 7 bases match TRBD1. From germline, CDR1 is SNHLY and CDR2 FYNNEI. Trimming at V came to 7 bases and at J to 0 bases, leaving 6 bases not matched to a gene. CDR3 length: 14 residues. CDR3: CASKVQGSSYEQYF. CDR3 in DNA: TGTGCCAGCAAGGTACAGGGGAGCTCCTACGAGCAGTACTTC. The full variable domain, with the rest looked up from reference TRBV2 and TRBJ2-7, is EPEVTQTPSHQVTQMGQEVILRCVPISNHLYFYWYRQILGQKVEFLVSFYNNEISEKSEIFDDQFSVERPDGSNFTLKIRSTKLEDSAMYFCASKVQGSSYEQYFGPGTRLTVT.

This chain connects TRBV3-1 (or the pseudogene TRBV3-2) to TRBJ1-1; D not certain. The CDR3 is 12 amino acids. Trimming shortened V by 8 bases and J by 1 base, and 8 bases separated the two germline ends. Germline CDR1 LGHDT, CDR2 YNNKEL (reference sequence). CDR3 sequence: CASRTSNTEAFF. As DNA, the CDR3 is TGTGCCAGCCGAACATCGAACACTGAAGCTTTCTTT.

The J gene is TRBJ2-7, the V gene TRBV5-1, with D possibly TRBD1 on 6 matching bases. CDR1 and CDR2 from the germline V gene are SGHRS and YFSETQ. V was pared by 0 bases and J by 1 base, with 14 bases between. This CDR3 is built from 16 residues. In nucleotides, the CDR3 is TGCGCCAGCAGCTTGGAGTACGGCAGGGGTTCCTACGAGCAGTACTTC. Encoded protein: CASSLEYGRGSYEQYF.

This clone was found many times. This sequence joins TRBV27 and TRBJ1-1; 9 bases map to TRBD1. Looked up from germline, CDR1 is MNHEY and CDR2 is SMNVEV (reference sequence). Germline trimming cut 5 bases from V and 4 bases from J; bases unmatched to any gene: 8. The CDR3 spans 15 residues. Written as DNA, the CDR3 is TGTGCCAGCAGTCAAGAGGGACAGGGAGGCACTGAAGCTTTCTTT. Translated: CASSQEGQGGTEAFF.

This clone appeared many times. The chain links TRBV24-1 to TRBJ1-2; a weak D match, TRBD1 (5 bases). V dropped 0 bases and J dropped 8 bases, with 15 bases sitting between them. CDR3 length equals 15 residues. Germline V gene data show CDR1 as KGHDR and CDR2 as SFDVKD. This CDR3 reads CATSDLVGGIRGYTF. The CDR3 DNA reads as TGTGCCACCAGTGATTTGGTCGGGGGGATCCGCGGCTACACCTTC.

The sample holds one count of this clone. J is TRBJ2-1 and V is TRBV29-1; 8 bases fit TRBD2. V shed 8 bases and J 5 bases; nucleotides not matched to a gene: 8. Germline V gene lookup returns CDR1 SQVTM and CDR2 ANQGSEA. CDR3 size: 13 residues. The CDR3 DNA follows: TGCAGCCCCTTAGCGGGAAGCAACAATGAGCAGTTCTTC. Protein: CSPLAGSNNEQFF.